This T cell receptor beta chain was profiled in a study of cytomegalovirus exposure and HLA in healthy donors. Study results and limitations: In a later analysis, TCR beta V- and J-gene trimming showed a link to a missense DCLRE1C variant.

The germline V gene has CDR1 SGDLS and CDR2 YYNGEE. This CDR3 contains 14 residues. V gave up 2 bases and J gave up 5 bases, with 10 bases separating them. The PCR was carried out with 60 Vbeta primers and 13 Jbeta primers. Sequencing used immunoSEQ multiplex PCR; TCRdb keeps in-frame clones, though not all of them. The data contain about 170,000 clones, about four fifths of them seen just once; the ten biggest clones take up 1.5%. Remarks on this clone: Its antigen is unidentified.

This TCR was recovered from a male donor in good health and CMV-seronegative. The sequenced material came from PBMCs. The rearrangement joins TRBV9 to TRBJ1-4; D call uncertain. In DNA form, the CDR3 reads TGTGCCAGCAGCGTTTCAGCGCGGAATGAAAAACTGTTTTTT. It specifies CASSVSARNEKLFF.